These 9 T cell receptor beta chains came from one sample sequenced in a study of blood T cell repertoires in COVID-19. The repertoire was sequenced with immunoSEQ multiplex PCR; TCRdb's copy has only in-frame clones and lacks some. The sample carries 95,000 to 150,000 clones, about four fifths recorded once. Source material: peripheral blood. These receptors were collected from a man younger than 45 with COVID-19, enrolled during active disease.

This chain joins TRBV7-9 and TRBJ2-1; 7 bases align to TRBD1. J was trimmed by 5 bases and V by 4 bases; bases with no gene match: 11. Germline-derived CDR1 and CDR2 are SEHNR and FQNEAQ (reference sequence). CDR3 length: 16 amino acids. In DNA form, the CDR3 reads TGTGCCAGCAGCTCATCGACAGGGAAAGACCACAATGAGCAGTTCTTC. Protein: CASSSSTGKDHNEQFF.

The V and J genes are TRBV4-1 and TRBJ1-1; TRBD1 aligns across 11 bases. The germline V gene has CDR1 MGHRA and CDR2 YSYEKL. Trimming cost V 4 bases and J 4 bases; bases outside gene matches: 5. This CDR3 is built from 15 residues. This CDR3 is CASSPSGTGGTEAFF. CDR3 sequence (DNA): TGCGCCAGCAGCCCGAGCGGGACAGGGGGCACTGAAGCTTTCTTT.

This chain's CDR3 is CAPQWAGLGYNEQFF. CDR3 sequence (DNA): TGTGCACCTCAGTGGGCAGGGCTGGGGTACAATGAGCAGTTCTTC. The rearrangement links TRBV24-1 to TRBJ2-1, with D possibly matching TRBD1 (5 bases). CDR3 size: 15 residues. Germline CDR1 is KGHDR and CDR2 is SFDVKD.

The CDR3 region has the DNA TGTGCCAGCAGCTTTCAACAGGGAGATAATTCACCCCTCCACTTT. This translates into CASSFQQGDNSPLHF. This rearrangement joins TRBV13 to TRBJ1-6; D might be TRBD1 (6 bases). V lost 3 bases and J lost 5, with 11 bases in between. CDR3 size: 15 residues. Germline loops: CDR1 PRHDT, CDR2 FYEKMQ (reference sequence).

This clone was picked up a small number of times. The CDR3 region has the DNA TGTGCCAGCAGCTTAGCGGGCAATGAGTTTTCGGATGGCTACACCTTC. Translating it yields CASSLAGNEFSDGYTF. The chain combines TRBV7-9 with TRBJ1-2, with unresolved D. The CDR3 contains 16 residues. The ends were cut back, 0 bases at V and 6 bases at J, with 17 bases in the middle. Germline lookup yields CDR1 SEHNR and CDR2 FQNEAQ (reference sequence).

This clone was picked up one time. The rearrangement joins TRBV5-1 to TRBJ2-7; 10 bases agree with TRBD1. From germline, CDR1 is SGHRS and CDR2 YFSETQ. CDR3 size: 15 residues. With 4 bases clipped from V and 5 bases from J, the junction kept 9 bases outside the gene matches. The DNA for the CDR3 is TGCGCCAGCAGCCTATCGACAGGGGGCGCGGACGAGCAGTACTTC. This encodes CASSLSTGGADEQYF.

The chain uses TRBV29-1 and TRBJ2-3; D might be TRBD2 (6 bases). Germline V gives CDR1 SQVTM, CDR2 ANQGSEA. The ends were cut back, 4 bases at V and 2 bases at J, with 10 bases in the middle. The CDR3 consists of 13 residues. CDR3 residues: CSVVGGFTDTQYF. In nucleotides, the CDR3 is TGCAGCGTTGTAGGAGGGTTCACAGATACGCAGTATTTT.

The chain joins TRBV5-6 to TRBJ2-7; 8 bases are shared with TRBD2. The V segment lost 0 bases and the J segment 2 bases; nucleotides outside the gene matches: 4. This CDR3 is built from 15 residues. Germline CDR1 SGHDT, CDR2 YYEEEE. DNA of the CDR3: TGTGCCAGCAGCTTGGGAGGGGGACTAGCCTACGAGCAGTACTTC. Amino acid sequence: CASSLGGGLAYEQYF.

This clone was seen once. The V and J genes are TRBV28 and TRBJ1-5, with D hard to call. The V and J ends lost 6 bases and 0 bases respectively, with 12 bases between them. Germline V gene data show CDR1 as MDHEN and CDR2 as SYDVKM. The CDR3 has 15 amino acids. The CDR3 DNA reads TGTGCCAGCAGCTCCGTGGCATATAGCAATCAGCCCCAGCATTTT. Encoded protein: CASSSVAYSNQPQHF.